These 28 T cell receptor beta chains came from one sample sequenced in a study of blood T cell repertoires in COVID-19. Sequencing was performed with immunoSEQ multiplex PCR; in TCRdb, only in-frame clones are kept and a portion is missing. This table has 150,000 to 190,000 clones, over 70% appearing once. The specimen was peripheral blood. Receptor source: a man aged 55-75 years with acute or convalescent COVID-19.

J is TRBJ2-1 and V is TRBV6-5, with 9 bases matching TRBD2. Germline CDR1 MNHEY, CDR2 SVGAGI. The CDR3 covers 15 residues. V lost 3 bases, J lost 5 bases, and 5 bases stayed unmatched. CDR3 DNA: TGTGCCAGCAGTTATCTGGCTAGCGGGGACAATGAGCAGTTCTTC. This encodes CASSYLASGDNEQFF.

The chain couples TRBV10-3 to TRBJ1-2; the D is unclear. Germline V gene lookup returns CDR1 ENHRY and CDR2 SYGVKD. This CDR3 region has 13 residues. The germline V and J ends were trimmed by 3 bases and 6 bases, with 11 bases remaining between them. The CDR3, as DNA: TGTGCCATCAGTGAAGTAGAGCGGAATGGCTACACCTTC. It codes for CAISEVERNGYTF.

The chain couples TRBV2 to TRBJ1-5; tentative D call: TRBD1 (6 bases). Trimming removed 6 bases from V and 4 bases from J, with 16 bases in between. Germline V gene lookup returns CDR1 SNHLY and CDR2 FYNNEI. The CDR3 runs to 15 residues. CDR3 region: CASSKTGPRNQPQHF. DNA of the CDR3: TGTGCCAGCAGCAAAACAGGGCCTAGGAATCAGCCCCAGCATTTT.

This chain connects TRBV6-5 to TRBJ2-7, with 10 bases aligning to TRBD1. The CDR3 consists of 14 residues. Germline V gene data show CDR1 as MNHEY and CDR2 as SVGAGI. V was pared by 6 bases and J by 4 bases, with 6 bases of the junction left unmatched. DNA of the CDR3: TGTGCCAGCAGCCGACAGGGGGCGGGGTACGAGCAGTACTTC. Residues: CASSRQGAGYEQYF.

CDR3: CASSRQVKQPQHF. DNA of the CDR3: TGTGCCAGCAGTAGACAGGTTAAACAGCCCCAGCATTTT. The rearrangement joins TRBV6-5 to TRBJ1-5; perhaps TRBD1 as D (6 bases). This CDR3 region has 13 residues. Deletions cut 5 bases from V and 7 bases from J, with 12 bases between. The germline V gene encodes CDR1 MNHEY and CDR2 SVGAGI.

This clone was recorded a few times. The CDR3 reads CASSAGTRGEQFF. The CDR3 DNA reads as TGTGCCAGCAGCGCCGGGACTAGGGGCGAGCAGTTCTTC. The chain carries TRBV7-9 and TRBJ2-1, with TRBD2 matching over 8 bases. The CDR3 is made up of 13 amino acids. Per the germline V gene, CDR1 is SEHNR and CDR2 is FQNEAQ (reference sequence). Trimming at V came to 5 bases and at J to 10 bases, leaving 7 bases not matched to a gene.

The genes are TRBV5-1 and TRBJ1-6; D ambiguous. From germline, CDR1 is SGHRS and CDR2 YFSETQ. Trimming pared 4 bases from V and 7 bases from J, leaving 15 bases between. The CDR3 is made up of 15 amino acids. The CDR3 nucleotides are TGCGCCAGCAGCCCCGAAGGAGGGTTAAATTCACCCCTCCACTTT. As protein: CASSPEGGLNSPLHF.

This chain joins TRBV27 and TRBJ2-1, with 9 bases matching TRBD2. The CDR3 totals 14 residues. J gave up 2 bases and V 7 bases, and 3 bases lay outside the gene matches. Germline CDR1 reads MNHEY; CDR2 reads SMNVEV (reference sequence). The CDR3 region is CASTLAGTYNEQFF. CDR3 coding DNA: TGTGCCAGCACCCTAGCGGGAACCTACAATGAGCAGTTCTTC.

This chain uses TRBV11-2 with TRBJ2-1, with a tentative D call TRBD2 (5 bases). The ends were cut back, 5 bases at V and 2 bases at J, with 13 bases in the middle. The CDR3 extends over 15 amino acids. CDR1 SGHAT and CDR2 FQNNGV come from the germline V gene. The CDR3 region has the DNA TGTGCCAGCAGCCCAAGCGGAATGACCTACAATGAGCAGTTCTTC. Translating gives CASSPSGMTYNEQFF.

The chain combines TRBV2 with TRBJ1-2; 9 positions match TRBD1. V dropped 1 base and J dropped 5; count of bases not matched to a gene: 2. Germline V gives CDR1 SNHLY, CDR2 FYNNEI. CDR3 length equals 14 residues. The CDR3 DNA is TGTGCCAGCAGTGAAGGACAGGGGGTATATGGCTACACCTTC. Encoded protein: CASSEGQGVYGYTF.

V gene TRBV11-3 combines with J gene TRBJ2-1; tentatively, D is TRBD2 (7 bases). V gave up 1 base and J gave up 5 bases, with 18 bases separating them. This CDR3 is 17 amino acids long. The germline V gene has CDR1 SGHNT and CDR2 YENEEA. CDR3 sequence: CASSLGRGGGDHNEQFF. The CDR3 DNA follows: TGTGCCAGCAGCTTAGGTCGCGGCGGGGGCGATCACAATGAGCAGTTCTTC.

V is TRBV5-4 and J is TRBJ2-1; 7 bases map to TRBD2. The CDR3 consists of 15 residues. V dropped 0 bases and J dropped 5; count of bases not matched to a gene: 5. Germline CDR1 reads SGHNT; CDR2 reads YYREEE (reference sequence). The CDR3 loop reads CASSLGGGINNEQFF. CDR3 in DNA: TGTGCCAGCAGCTTGGGCGGGGGAATAAACAATGAGCAGTTCTTC.

V is TRBV6-2 or TRBV6-3 and J is TRBJ2-5; 8 nucleotides align to TRBD2. This CDR3 contains 15 residues. Germline CDR1 and CDR2: MNHEY and SVGEGT. Germline trimming cut 4 bases from V and 2 bases from J; bases unmatched to any gene: 6. The CDR3 nucleotides read TGTGCCAGCAGTTCTTTACTAGCGGCACAAGAGACCCAGTACTTC. Translated, it gives CASSSLLAAQETQYF.

The chain couples TRBV24-1 to TRBJ2-2; 8 nucleotides line up with TRBD2. The CDR3 has 12 residues. The germline V gene has CDR1 KGHDR and CDR2 SFDVKD. With 9 bases clipped from V and 7 bases from J, the junction kept 3 bases outside the gene matches. The chain's CDR3 is CATGRGGGELFF. CDR3 nucleotide sequence: TGTGCCACCGGCCGGGGGGGCGGGGAGCTGTTTTTT.

This chain links TRBV6-1 with TRBJ2-4; 8 nucleotides match TRBD1. Germline CDR1 MNHNS, CDR2 SASEGT. CDR3 length: 16 residues. Germline trimming cut 3 bases from V and 9 bases from J; bases unmatched to any gene: 13. CDR3 nucleotides: TGTGCCAGCAGTGACACGTTCAGGGGGCGCGTTTGCATTCAGTACTTC. Its translation is CASSDTFRGRVCIQYF.

This clone was found once. J is TRBJ2-7 and V is TRBV7-3, with D perhaps TRBD1 (5 bases). Germline values: CDR1 SGHTA, CDR2 FQGTGA. The CDR3 spans 13 residues. Trimming cost V 5 bases and J 2 bases, with 10 bases left between them. CDR3 bases: TGTGCCAGCAGCCTAGACAGACCCTACGAGCAGTACTTC. Its translation is CASSLDRPYEQYF.

The chain uses TRBV30 and TRBJ2-3; maybe TRBD2 (6 bases). This CDR3 contains 12 residues. Trimming pared 2 bases from V and 6 bases from J, leaving 9 bases between. The germline CDR1 and CDR2 sequences are GTSNPN and SVGIG (reference sequence). The CDR3 reads CAWSFLADTQYF. CDR3 in DNA: TGTGCCTGGAGTTTCCTAGCGGATACGCAGTATTTT.

The chain uses TRBV29-1 and TRBJ2-5; 9 bases fit TRBD2. CDR1 and CDR2 from the germline V gene are SQVTM and ANQGSEA. The CDR3 sequence is 12 residues long. The trim removed 5 bases at V and 3 bases at J, leaving 1 base unmatched. The CDR3 protein is CSVRTSEETQYF. CDR3 DNA: TGCAGCGTTCGGACTAGCGAAGAGACCCAGTACTTC.

The chain joins TRBV7-2 to TRBJ1-5; D perhaps matches TRBD1 (6 bases). This CDR3 has 15 amino acids. CDR1 and CDR2 from the germline V gene are SGHTA and FQGNSA. The ends were cut back, 4 bases at V and 1 base at J, with 11 bases in the middle. The CDR3 region is CASSYRTASNQPQHF. CDR3 in DNA: TGTGCCAGCAGCTACCGGACAGCAAGCAATCAGCCCCAGCATTTT. The whole variable domain, filled in from reference TRBV7-2 and TRBJ1-5, reads GAGVSQSPSNKVTEKGKDVELRCDPISGHTALYWYRQSLGQGLEFLIYFQGNSAPDKSGLPSDRFSAERTGGSVSTLTIQRTQQEDSAVYLCASSYRTASNQPQHFGDGTRLSIL.

The chain recombines TRBV4-3 with TRBJ2-3; 11 nucleotides align to TRBD2. The CDR3 is made up of 17 amino acids. In germline, CDR1 is LGHNA, CDR2 YSLEER. V lost 1 base to trimming and J lost 6 bases; unmatched junction nucleotides: 9. CDR3 nucleotide sequence: TGCGCCAGCAGCCAAGGAGGGGTAGCGGGGGGGCAGGATACGCAGTATTTT. Translated: CASSQGGVAGGQDTQYF.

The chain couples TRBV4-2 to TRBJ2-5, with no clear D. CDR3 size: 13 residues. V was shortened by 0 bases and J by 4 bases, with 6 bases between the two germline ends. CDR1 is LGHNA and CDR2 is YNFKEQ in the germline V gene. DNA of the CDR3: TGTGCCAGCAGCCAAGACTCGGGAGAGACCCAGTACTTC. This translates into CASSQDSGETQYF.

This clone was counted only a few times. The chain joins TRBV3-1 (or the pseudogene TRBV3-2) to TRBJ2-7; no clear D gene. The germline V gene has CDR1 LGHDT and CDR2 YNNKEL (reference sequence). V dropped 1 base and J dropped 6 bases, with 10 bases sitting between them. The CDR3 is 13 residues long. Here the CDR3 DNA reads TGTGCCAGCAGCCAAGGTCTAGTTCCCGAGCAGTACTTC. Translating gives CASSQGLVPEQYF.

The chain combines TRBV18 with TRBJ2-5; 10 bases match TRBD2. CDR1 is KGHSH, CDR2 LQKENI, per germline. V was pared by 0 bases and J by 2 bases, with 6 bases of the junction left unmatched. CDR3 length: 17 residues. DNA of the CDR3: TGTGCCAGCTCACCACCCCGAGGTAGCGGGAGGCAAGAGACCCAGTACTTC. As protein: CASSPPRGSGRQETQYF. The full variable domain, its missing parts supplied by reference TRBV18 and TRBJ2-5, is NAGVMQNPRHLVRRRGQEARLRCSPMKGHSHVYWYRQLPEEGLKFMVYLQKENIIDESGMPKERFSAEFPKEGPSILRIQQVVRGDSAAYFCASSPPRGSGRQETQYFGPGTRLLVL.

V and J are TRBV7-2 and TRBJ2-1; 10 bases fit TRBD2. The germline CDR1 and CDR2 sequences are SGHTA and FQGNSA. V lost 6 bases to trimming and J lost 14 bases; unmatched junction nucleotides: 13. The CDR3 extends over 14 amino acids. The CDR3 reads CASRTAGGIGTEFF. In DNA form, the CDR3 reads TGTGCCAGCAGGACAGCGGGGGGGATAGGAACGGAGTTCTTC.

The gene calls are TRBV4-1 and TRBJ1-6; 8 bases are a match to TRBD1. Trimming at V came to 0 bases and at J to 11 bases, leaving 9 bases not matched to a gene. CDR3 size: 16 residues. Germline V CDR1 and CDR2: MGHRA, YSYEKL. CDR3 DNA sequence: TGCGCCAGCAGCCAAGATCGCAGTGACAGGGGAGCACCCCTCCACTTT. It yields the protein CASSQDRSDRGAPLHF.

This clone was counted ten times or more. This sequence joins TRBV30 and TRBJ2-5; D gene ambiguous. The germline CDR1 and CDR2 sequences are GTSNPN and SVGIG (reference sequence). There are 14 residues in the CDR3. Trimming pared 3 bases from V and 2 bases from J, leaving 13 bases between. The CDR3 sequence: CAWSRQVTQETQYF. For the CDR3, the DNA is TGTGCCTGGAGCCGCCAGGTGACACAAGAGACCCAGTACTTC.

The chain joins TRBV27 to TRBJ1-3; tentatively, D is TRBD1 (5 bases). In germline, CDR1 is MNHEY, CDR2 SMNVEV (reference sequence). V was cut by 2 bases and J by 6 bases, with 11 bases left in between. The CDR3 has 14 amino acids. CDR3 DNA: TGTGCCAGCAGTTTAGTCCCAGGGTTAAACACCATATATTTT. Encoded protein: CASSLVPGLNTIYF.

A few counts support this clone. V usage is TRBV4-1 and J usage is TRBJ2-1; TRBD2 matches at 7 bases. After removal of 1 base from V and 3 bases from J, the junction contained 9 bases not matched to a gene. Germline CDR1 MGHRA, CDR2 YSYEKL. CDR3 length equals 17 residues. In DNA form, the CDR3 reads TGCGCCAGCAGCCAAGGCCGGCTAGCGGATGGCTACAATGAGCAGTTCTTC. Its translation is CASSQGRLADGYNEQFF.